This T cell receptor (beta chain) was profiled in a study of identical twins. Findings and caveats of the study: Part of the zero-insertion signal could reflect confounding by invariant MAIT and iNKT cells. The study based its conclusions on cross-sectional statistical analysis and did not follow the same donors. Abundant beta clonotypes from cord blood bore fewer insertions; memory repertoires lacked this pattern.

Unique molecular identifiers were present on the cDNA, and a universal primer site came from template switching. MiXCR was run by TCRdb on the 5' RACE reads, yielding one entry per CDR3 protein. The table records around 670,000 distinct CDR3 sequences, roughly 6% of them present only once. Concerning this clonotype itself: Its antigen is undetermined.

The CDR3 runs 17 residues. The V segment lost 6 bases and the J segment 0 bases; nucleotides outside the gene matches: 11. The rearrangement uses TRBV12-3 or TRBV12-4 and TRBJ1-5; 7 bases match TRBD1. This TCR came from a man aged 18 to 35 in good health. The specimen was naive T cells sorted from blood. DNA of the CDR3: TGTGCCAGCAGCCCCCACCGGGACAGAAATAGCAATCAGCCCCAGCATTTT. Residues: CASSPHRDRNSNQPQHF.